This is a list of T cell receptor beta chains from one sample in a study of T cells in Graves' hyperthyroidism and ophthalmopathy. TCRdb independently ran MiXCR on the multiplex PCR reads; one entry per CDR3 protein. Of around 620,000 distinct CDR3 sequences listed, approximately 44% are singletons. Sequenced sample: peripheral blood or thyroid tissue (not recorded which). These receptors all come from an adult woman with Graves' disease, either hyperthyroidism or ophthalmopathy (not recorded which). The CDR3 runs from the conserved cysteine through the conserved F or W. The D gene is left open where the match is weak. Rows give clone size only sometimes, using once, few, many, or a class for an expanded clone.

TRBD1,TRBV5-1,TRBJ1-5,few,CASRAGTGLNQPQHF,TGCGCCAGCAGGGCTGGGACAGGACTCAATCAGCCCCAGCATTTT
-,TRBV29-1,TRBJ2-5,-,CSALGGWRETQYF,TGCAGCGCCCTCGGTGGATGGCGGGAGACCCAGTACTTC
TRBD2,TRBV7-9,TRBJ2-3,few,CASSLSGRITDTQYF,TGTGCCAGCAGCTTATCCGGGAGGATCACAGATACGCAGTATTTT
-,TRBV27,TRBJ2-7,few,CASSLTDSSYEQYF,TGTGCCAGCAGTTTAACGGATAGCTCCTACGAGCAGTACTTC
TRBD2,TRBV11-2,TRBJ2-7,many,CASSLAPSGGAYEQYF,TGTGCCAGCAGCTTGGCCCCGTCCGGGGGGGCCTACGAGCAGTACTTC
-,TRBV2,TRBJ2-3,few,CASSGRTGDTQYF,TGTGCCAGCAGCGGGAGAACGGGGGATACGCAGTATTTT
TRBD2,TRBV10-3,TRBJ2-5,-,CAIRPLAGESQYF,TGTGCCATCAGGCCACTAGCGGGAGAGTCCCAGTACTTC
-,TRBV2,TRBJ1-5,once,CASSYGRPQPQHF,TGTGCCAGCAGCTACGGTCGGCCTCAGCCCCAGCATTTT
TRBD2,TRBV2,TRBJ2-7,-,CASRGLAGIEQYF,TGTGCCAGCAGGGGGCTAGCGGGAATCGAGCAGTACTTC
-,TRBV28,TRBJ2-7,-,CASSLFSSAYEQYF,TGTGCCAGCAGTTTATTTTCCTCGGCCTACGAGCAGTACTTC
-,TRBV7-9,TRBJ2-7,many,CASSQTSYEQYF,TGTGCCAGCAGCCAGACTAGTTACGAGCAGTACTTC
TRBD1,TRBV12-3/TRBV12-4,TRBJ2-7,many,CASSFQGQAYEQYF,TGTGCCAGCAGTTTCCAGGGACAGGCCTACGAGCAGTACTTC
-,TRBV3-1,TRBJ2-5,-,CASSQNRPLWETQYF,TGTGCCAGCAGCCAAAATCGGCCTCTGTGGGAGACCCAGTACTTC
-,TRBV20-1,TRBJ1-1,many,CSPMTANTEAFF,TGCAGCCCTATGACGGCGAACACTGAAGCTTTCTTT
TRBD1,TRBV20-1,TRBJ2-7,-,CSARLPGTGLEEQYF,TGCAGTGCCCGATTACCCGGGACAGGCCTGGAAGAGCAGTACTTC
TRBD1,TRBV5-6,TRBJ2-5,-,CASSLGRNYGTDQETQYF,TGTGCCAGCAGCTTAGGACGGAACTATGGGACAGACCAAGAGACCCAGTACTTC
TRBD2,TRBV7-9,TRBJ2-5,few,CASSWLAGTQETQYF,TGTGCCAGCAGCTGGCTAGCGGGGACCCAAGAGACCCAGTACTTC
TRBD1,TRBV29-1,TRBJ2-7,many,CSVGDRAYEQYF,TGCAGCGTGGGAGACAGGGCCTACGAGCAGTACTTC
-,TRBV7-7,TRBJ1-5,-,CASSLGIFNQPQHF,TGTGCTAGCAGCTTAGGAATCTTCAATCAGCCCCAGCATTTT
-,TRBV11-2,TRBJ2-5,-,CASSLARESETQYF,TGTGCCAGCAGCTTAGCGCGGGAATCGGAGACCCAGTACTTC
-,TRBV20-1,TRBJ1-3,-,CSASLTSGRAPGNTIYF,TGCAGTGCTTCCCTGACTAGCGGGAGGGCCCCTGGAAACACCATATATTTT
-,TRBV13,TRBJ2-2,-,CASSLRGGMDTGELFF,TGTGCCAGCAGCTTAAGAGGGGGGATGGACACCGGGGAGCTGTTTTTT
-,TRBV3-1,TRBJ2-5,few,CATLNGRTQYF,TGTGCCACCCTTAACGGAAGGACCCAGTACTTC
-,TRBV20-1,TRBJ2-5,few,CSAKTGQETQYF,TGCAGTGCTAAGACAGGCCAAGAGACCCAGTACTTC
-,TRBV5-4,TRBJ1-2,many,CASSLDSDYGYTF,TGTGCCAGCAGCCTGGACAGTGACTATGGCTACACCTTC
-,TRBV29-1,TRBJ1-1,-,CTVGSGAFF,TGCACTGTAGGTTCTGGAGCTTTCTTT
-,TRBV29-1,TRBJ1-1,-,CSGSQGNTEAFF,TGCAGCGGATCCCAGGGTAACACTGAAGCTTTCTTT
-,TRBV19,TRBJ2-6,many,CASSISSGANVLTF,TGTGCCAGTAGTATTAGCTCTGGGGCCAACGTCCTGACTTTC
-,TRBV11-2,TRBJ2-7,many,CASGNVRIYEQYF,TGTGCCAGCGGAAACGTACGGATCTACGAGCAGTACTTC